This T cell receptor (beta chain) was sequenced for a study of response to subunit inactivated influenza vaccine. Using its own MiXCR run on the RT-PCR reads, TCRdb lists one record per CDR3 protein. The sample consists of about 520,000 distinct CDR3 sequences, approximately 11% of them appearing once. Trimming shortened V by 1 base and J by 0 bases, and 13 bases separated the two germline ends. This CDR3 has 17 residues. The germline CDR1 and CDR2 sequences are MGHRA and YSYEKL. This clonotype was seen more than once but under ten times. The source material was PBMCs from blood, sampled about 40 days after vaccination. The V gene is TRBV4-1, the J gene TRBJ2-4; D ambiguous. This clonotype was obtained from a man between 50 and 59 years old who received an inactivated influenza vaccine. CDR3 DNA sequence: TGCGCCAGCAGCCAAGTTCTCCAGATACTAGCCAAAAACATTCAGTACTTC. Translated: CASSQVLQILAKNIQYF.